One TCR beta chain is described in this entry. The antigen remains undetermined. V was trimmed by 5 bases and J by 4 bases, leaving 8 bases between them. CDR1 and CDR2 from the germline V gene are SNHLY and FYNNEI. This CDR3 contains 12 residues. The isolated RNA, all of it, was reverse transcribed, so expressed TCRB transcripts were what got sequenced. Generated by immunoSEQ multiplex PCR, the TCRdb table keeps only in-frame clones and is missing some. The sample shows 300,000 to 450,000 clones, around 12% of them seen only once. This sample was taken from a study of beta chain features in type 1 diabetes. Study results and limitations: Among patients with Type 1 diabetes, TCRB CDR3s were moderately but significantly shorter in every one of the four CD4+ subsets. The naive, central memory and Treg TCRB repertoires showed an apparent similarity that was greater among patients than among healthy donors.

Sample: naive CD4+ T cells from blood. This clonotype originated in a woman younger than 35 with type 1 diabetes. The J gene is TRBJ1-2, the V gene TRBV2, with D perhaps matching TRBD1 (6 bases). The CDR3, as DNA: TGTGCCAGCAGTCCGGACAGCTATGGCTACACCTTC. Translating it yields CASSPDSYGYTF.